Presented here are 11 T cell receptor beta chains from one specimen sequenced in a study of T cells in Graves' hyperthyroidism and ophthalmopathy. The CDR3 regions of TCR beta were amplified from RNA transcripts. First-round RT-PCR of the TCR CDR3 relied on the HTBI primer set. Via MiXCR, TCRdb re-called the multiplex PCR reads, giving one row per CDR3 protein. Of roughly 840,000 distinct CDR3 sequences listed, more than 30% are singletons. Material for sequencing was blood. The receptors derive from a man aged 18-30 years with Graves' hyperthyroidism.

This clonotype was counted many times. The rearrangement links TRBV7-6 to TRBJ2-7; no clear D. V was shortened by 5 bases and J by 2 bases, with 16 bases between the two germline ends. CDR3 length: 15 amino acids. CDR1 and CDR2 from the germline V gene are SGHVS and FNYEAQ. CDR3 loop: CASSPRSLTTYEQYF. CDR3 sequence (DNA): TGTGCCAGCAGCCCGAGGAGCCTCACGACCTACGAGCAGTACTTC.

This clonotype was seen ten or more times. This chain joins TRBV2 and TRBJ1-1; D gene unclear. V shed 7 bases and J shed 4 bases, with 16 bases lying between them. The length of the CDR3 is 14 residues. Germline CDR1 SNHLY, CDR2 FYNNEI. The CDR3 DNA is TGTGCCAGCACTTTAGTAGCGGTTGGCACTGAAGCTTTCTTT. It yields the protein CASTLVAVGTEAFF.

For this clonotype: No conserved phenylalanine or tryptophan ends this CDR3, so it is likely a read error. This sequence joins TRBV9 and TRBJ2-7; no clear D gene. With 3 bases removed from V and 2 bases from J, the gap between germline ends came to 6 bases. CDR1 SGDLS and CDR2 YYNGEE come from the germline V gene. CDR3 length equals 12 residues. CDR3 in amino acids: CASSGETYEQYL. Here the CDR3 DNA reads TGTGCCAGCAGCGGGGAAACCTACGAGCAGTACCTC.

This clonotype was seen a few times. This chain connects TRBV12-3 or TRBV12-4 to TRBJ2-6, with 8 positions matching TRBD1. Trimming took 5 bases from V and 3 from J; bases not matched to a gene: 9. This CDR3 spans 17 amino acids. The CDR3 DNA follows: TGTGCCAGCAGTATTGGGACAGGAGAGGATGGGGCCAACGTCCTGACTTTC. This codes for CASSIGTGEDGANVLTF.

This sequence joins TRBV2 and TRBJ2-3; no clear D gene. Trimming stripped 8 bases from V and 6 bases from J, with 9 bases between. Looked up from germline, CDR1 is SNHLY and CDR2 is FYNNEI. The CDR3 sequence is 11 residues long. As DNA, the CDR3 is TGTGCCAGCCGAGTGGGGGATACGCAGTATTTT. It specifies CASRVGDTQYF.

In nucleotides, the CDR3 is TGCAGTGCAGGGGACGGGGCGAGCTCCTACGAGCAGTACTTC. Protein product: CSAGDGASSYEQYF. The V and J genes are TRBV20-1 and TRBJ2-7; D possibly uses TRBD1 or TRBD2 (5 bases each). V was shortened by 6 bases and J by 0 bases, with 15 bases between the two germline ends. This CDR3 is 14 amino acids long. Germline CDR1 DFQATT, CDR2 SNEGSKA (reference sequence).

This clonotype was picked up many times. The chain is built from TRBV10-2 and TRBJ1-5; 7 bases match TRBD1. CDR1 is WSHSY, CDR2 SAAADI, per germline. The CDR3 length is 16 residues. J was trimmed by 4 bases and V by 7 bases; bases with no gene match: 13. The CDR3 here is CASTEGWSTGNQPQHF. For the CDR3, the DNA is TGCGCCAGCACTGAAGGGTGGTCGACAGGGAATCAGCCCCAGCATTTT.

Ten or more counts support this clonotype. The chain joins TRBV7-2 to TRBJ2-6; D is perhaps TRBD1 (5 bases). Germline V gives CDR1 SGHTA, CDR2 FQGNSA. Deletions cut 5 bases from V and 3 bases from J, with 8 bases between. The CDR3 is 14 amino acids. CDR3 sequence: CASSPGIGANVLTF. The CDR3 DNA reads TGTGCCAGCAGCCCAGGGATTGGGGCCAACGTCCTGACTTTC.

This clonotype was counted at least ten times. CDR3 in amino acids: CSGRTGPTEAFF. CDR3 DNA: TGCAGCGGGAGGACAGGGCCCACTGAAGCTTTCTTT. The chain joins TRBV29-1 to TRBJ1-1; TRBD1 matches at 8 bases. The CDR3 has 12 amino acids. V shed 7 bases, J shed 4 bases, and the junction held 5 bases outside the gene matches. Germline CDR1 is SQVTM and CDR2 is ANQGSEA.

This clonotype has ten or more counts. V gene TRBV24-1 combines with J gene TRBJ1-5; possible D gene TRBD1, 5 bases. Per germline, CDR1 KGHDR and CDR2 SFDVKD. The CDR3 has 14 residues. V was pared by 7 bases and J by 2 bases, with 11 bases between. CDR3 bases: TGTGCCACCAGCGACAGCTCAGGCAATCAGCCCCAGCATTTT. Encoded protein: CATSDSSGNQPQHF.

V and J are TRBV7-9 and TRBJ2-7; 13 nucleotides match TRBD2. The germline CDR1 and CDR2 sequences are SEHNR and FQNEAQ (reference sequence). Trimming took 5 bases from V and 3 from J; bases not matched to a gene: 10. This CDR3 is 17 amino acids long. CDR3 nucleotide sequence: TGTGCCAGCAGCCAAAGGACTAGCGGGGGCAGAGGCTACGAGCAGTACTTC. It is translated as CASSQRTSGGRGYEQYF.